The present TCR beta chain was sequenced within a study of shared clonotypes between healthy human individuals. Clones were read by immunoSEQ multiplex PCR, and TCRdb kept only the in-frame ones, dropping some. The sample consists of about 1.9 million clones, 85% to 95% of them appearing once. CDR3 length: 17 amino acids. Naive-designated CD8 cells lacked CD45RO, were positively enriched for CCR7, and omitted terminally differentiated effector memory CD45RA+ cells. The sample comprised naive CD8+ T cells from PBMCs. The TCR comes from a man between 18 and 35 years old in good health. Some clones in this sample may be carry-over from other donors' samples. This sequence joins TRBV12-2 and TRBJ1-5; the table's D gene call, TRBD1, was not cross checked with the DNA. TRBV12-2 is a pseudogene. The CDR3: CASRLALTGVQDQPQHF. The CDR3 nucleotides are TGTGCAAGTCGCTTAGCGCTGACAGGGGTCCAGGATCAGCCCCAGCATTTT.